A single sample is the source of the 4 T cell receptor beta chains below, sequenced in a study of CXCR3-negative and CXCR3-positive naive CD8 T cells. Study results and caveats: CXCR3-positive naive cells had more hydrophobic TRB CDR3s than CXCR3-negative naive cells.

UMI-labeled 5' RACE yielded the TRB cDNA libraries. TCRdb reanalyzed the 5' RACE reads and collapses them to one entry per CDR3 protein, without DNA. This table lists about 150,000 distinct CDR3 sequences. The antigens for these receptors are not known. The specimen sequenced was naive CXCR3+ CD8+ T cells from blood. The subset: CD45RO-CCR7+CD27+CD95- naive CD8+ T cells expressing CXCR3 (TNR3+). These receptors all stem from a human donor in good health. Some clones in this sample may be carry-over from other donors' samples.

The chain carries TRBV4-3 and TRBJ1-2. The CDR3 sequence is 12 residues long. Germline lookup yields CDR1 LGHNA and CDR2 YSLEER. This CDR3 reads CASSQVCLGYTF.

The chain has TRBV10-3 and TRBJ2-5; the TRBD1 assignment by TCRdb is unverifiable without DNA. CDR3 length: 12 amino acids. Germline V lookup: CDR1 ENHRY, CDR2 SYGVKD. CDR3: CAISQGQGTQYF.

The chain couples TRBV7-9 to TRBJ2-5; without DNA, the TCRdb call of TRBD1 cannot be checked. CDR3 size: 14 residues. The germline gives CDR1 SEHNR, CDR2 FQNEAQ (reference sequence). This CDR3 reads CASSTAGSQETQYF.

The chain employs TRBV29-1 and TRBJ2-1. The CDR3 loop spans 12 amino acids. In germline, CDR1 is SQVTM, CDR2 ANQGSEA. The CDR3 sequence is CSVAPTTNEQFF.